This is a list of T cell receptor beta chains from one sample in a study of cytomegalovirus exposure and HLA in healthy donors. This table comes from immunoSEQ multiplex PCR, and its TCRdb copy is limited to in-frame clones, with some not included. The table includes under 80,000 clones, over 70% detected once. The sample taken for sequencing was PBMCs. All receptors come from a middle-aged woman in good health and CMV-seronegative. Both conserved end residues are part of each CDR3. The order of the fields is V gene, clone size, D gene, J gene, CDR3 DNA, CDR3 protein. The D gene is left open where the match is weak. Not every row has a clone size; where given, it reads once, few, many or a size class.

>TRBV11-3|once|TRBD2|TRBJ2-7
TGTGCCAGCAGCTCAGGACTAGCGGGAGGGCCGGGCGAGCAGTACTTC
CASSSGLAGGPGEQYF
>TRBV5-8|few|TRBD1|TRBJ1-5
TGTGCCAGCAGCTTTCGGACAGGACTCTTGTCCCAGCATTTT
CASSFRTGLLSQHF
>TRBV6-1|NA|TRBD1|TRBJ2-3
TGTGCCAGCAGAACATTACAGGGGAGCACAGATACGCAGTATTTT
CASRTLQGSTDTQYF
>TRBV30|NA|NA|TRBJ1-1
TGTGCCTGGGCGTTCAGGGGTTGGGGTGAAGCTTTCTTT
CAWAFRGWGEAFF
>TRBV5-4|NA|TRBD1|TRBJ1-4
TGTGCCAGCAGCGGCCGCGAGGGACAGGGAACGGAACTGTTTTTT
CASSGREGQGTELFF
>TRBV14|few|TRBD2|TRBJ2-7
TGTGCCAGCAGCCAAGAGACCTGGACTAGCGGGTTTTCCTACGAGCAGTACTTC
CASSQETWTSGFSYEQYF
>TRBV25-1|NA|NA|TRBJ1-4
TGTGCCAGCAGTGATGGCACTGAAAAACTGTTTTTT
CASSDGTEKLFF
>TRBV13|NA|NA|TRBJ1-2
TGTGCCAGCAGCTTAGGCCGGCGGGGGGGTGGCTACACCTTC
CASSLGRRGGGYTF
>TRBV9|NA|TRBD1|TRBJ2-3
TGTGCCAGCAGCACGTTGCAGGGCCAGGGGGTTTCGCAGTATTTT
CASSTLQGQGVSQYF
>TRBV25-1|NA|NA|TRBJ1-2
TGTGCCAGCAGTGAATATTTCGCAGGGAGGGATGGCTACACCTTC
CASSEYFAGRDGYTF
>TRBV2|NA|TRBD2|TRBJ2-5
TGTGCCAGTTTACGGGAGCGGGGGGTGGGGGAGACCCAGTACTTC
CASLRERGVGETQYF
>TRBV27|NA|NA|TRBJ2-1
TGTGCCAGCTCCTTAACAGGGCCCTCCTACAATGAGCAGTTCTTC
CASSLTGPSYNEQFF
>TRBV10-2|NA|TRBD2|TRBJ2-1
TGCGCCAGCCTCGGGACTAGCGGGGACAATGAGCAGTTCTTC
CASLGTSGDNEQFF
>TRBV5-1|NA|NA|TRBJ2-1
TGCGCCAGCAGTGAAGGACGGGGGAATGAGCAGTTCTTC
CASSEGRGNEQFF
>TRBV7-8|NA|NA|TRBJ2-7
TGTGCCAGCAGCTTAGTTCCGGACAGCAGGTCCTACGAGCAGTACTTC
CASSLVPDSRSYEQYF
>TRBV30|few|NA|TRBJ2-4
TGTGCCTGGAGTATCGACAACCTAGCCAAAAACATTCAGTACTTC
CAWSIDNLAKNIQYF
>TRBV27|NA|TRBD1|TRBJ2-1
TGTGCCAGCAGTTTATCATCGGACAGGGGGCGGAATGAGCAGTTCTTC
CASSLSSDRGRNEQFF